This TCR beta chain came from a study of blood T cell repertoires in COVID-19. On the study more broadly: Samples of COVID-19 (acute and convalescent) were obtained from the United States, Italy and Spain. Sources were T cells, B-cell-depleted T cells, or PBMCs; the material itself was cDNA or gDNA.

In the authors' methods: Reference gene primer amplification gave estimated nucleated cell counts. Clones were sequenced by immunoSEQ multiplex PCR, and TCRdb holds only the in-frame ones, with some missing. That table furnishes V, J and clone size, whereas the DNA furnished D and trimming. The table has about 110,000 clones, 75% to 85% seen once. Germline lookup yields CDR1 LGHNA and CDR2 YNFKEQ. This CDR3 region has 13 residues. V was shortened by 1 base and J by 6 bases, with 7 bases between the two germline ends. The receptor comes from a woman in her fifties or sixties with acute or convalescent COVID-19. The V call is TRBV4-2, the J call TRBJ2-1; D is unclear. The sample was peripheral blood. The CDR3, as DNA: TGTGCCAGCAGCCAAGGATCGGTCAATGAGCAGTTCTTC. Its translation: CASSQGSVNEQFF.